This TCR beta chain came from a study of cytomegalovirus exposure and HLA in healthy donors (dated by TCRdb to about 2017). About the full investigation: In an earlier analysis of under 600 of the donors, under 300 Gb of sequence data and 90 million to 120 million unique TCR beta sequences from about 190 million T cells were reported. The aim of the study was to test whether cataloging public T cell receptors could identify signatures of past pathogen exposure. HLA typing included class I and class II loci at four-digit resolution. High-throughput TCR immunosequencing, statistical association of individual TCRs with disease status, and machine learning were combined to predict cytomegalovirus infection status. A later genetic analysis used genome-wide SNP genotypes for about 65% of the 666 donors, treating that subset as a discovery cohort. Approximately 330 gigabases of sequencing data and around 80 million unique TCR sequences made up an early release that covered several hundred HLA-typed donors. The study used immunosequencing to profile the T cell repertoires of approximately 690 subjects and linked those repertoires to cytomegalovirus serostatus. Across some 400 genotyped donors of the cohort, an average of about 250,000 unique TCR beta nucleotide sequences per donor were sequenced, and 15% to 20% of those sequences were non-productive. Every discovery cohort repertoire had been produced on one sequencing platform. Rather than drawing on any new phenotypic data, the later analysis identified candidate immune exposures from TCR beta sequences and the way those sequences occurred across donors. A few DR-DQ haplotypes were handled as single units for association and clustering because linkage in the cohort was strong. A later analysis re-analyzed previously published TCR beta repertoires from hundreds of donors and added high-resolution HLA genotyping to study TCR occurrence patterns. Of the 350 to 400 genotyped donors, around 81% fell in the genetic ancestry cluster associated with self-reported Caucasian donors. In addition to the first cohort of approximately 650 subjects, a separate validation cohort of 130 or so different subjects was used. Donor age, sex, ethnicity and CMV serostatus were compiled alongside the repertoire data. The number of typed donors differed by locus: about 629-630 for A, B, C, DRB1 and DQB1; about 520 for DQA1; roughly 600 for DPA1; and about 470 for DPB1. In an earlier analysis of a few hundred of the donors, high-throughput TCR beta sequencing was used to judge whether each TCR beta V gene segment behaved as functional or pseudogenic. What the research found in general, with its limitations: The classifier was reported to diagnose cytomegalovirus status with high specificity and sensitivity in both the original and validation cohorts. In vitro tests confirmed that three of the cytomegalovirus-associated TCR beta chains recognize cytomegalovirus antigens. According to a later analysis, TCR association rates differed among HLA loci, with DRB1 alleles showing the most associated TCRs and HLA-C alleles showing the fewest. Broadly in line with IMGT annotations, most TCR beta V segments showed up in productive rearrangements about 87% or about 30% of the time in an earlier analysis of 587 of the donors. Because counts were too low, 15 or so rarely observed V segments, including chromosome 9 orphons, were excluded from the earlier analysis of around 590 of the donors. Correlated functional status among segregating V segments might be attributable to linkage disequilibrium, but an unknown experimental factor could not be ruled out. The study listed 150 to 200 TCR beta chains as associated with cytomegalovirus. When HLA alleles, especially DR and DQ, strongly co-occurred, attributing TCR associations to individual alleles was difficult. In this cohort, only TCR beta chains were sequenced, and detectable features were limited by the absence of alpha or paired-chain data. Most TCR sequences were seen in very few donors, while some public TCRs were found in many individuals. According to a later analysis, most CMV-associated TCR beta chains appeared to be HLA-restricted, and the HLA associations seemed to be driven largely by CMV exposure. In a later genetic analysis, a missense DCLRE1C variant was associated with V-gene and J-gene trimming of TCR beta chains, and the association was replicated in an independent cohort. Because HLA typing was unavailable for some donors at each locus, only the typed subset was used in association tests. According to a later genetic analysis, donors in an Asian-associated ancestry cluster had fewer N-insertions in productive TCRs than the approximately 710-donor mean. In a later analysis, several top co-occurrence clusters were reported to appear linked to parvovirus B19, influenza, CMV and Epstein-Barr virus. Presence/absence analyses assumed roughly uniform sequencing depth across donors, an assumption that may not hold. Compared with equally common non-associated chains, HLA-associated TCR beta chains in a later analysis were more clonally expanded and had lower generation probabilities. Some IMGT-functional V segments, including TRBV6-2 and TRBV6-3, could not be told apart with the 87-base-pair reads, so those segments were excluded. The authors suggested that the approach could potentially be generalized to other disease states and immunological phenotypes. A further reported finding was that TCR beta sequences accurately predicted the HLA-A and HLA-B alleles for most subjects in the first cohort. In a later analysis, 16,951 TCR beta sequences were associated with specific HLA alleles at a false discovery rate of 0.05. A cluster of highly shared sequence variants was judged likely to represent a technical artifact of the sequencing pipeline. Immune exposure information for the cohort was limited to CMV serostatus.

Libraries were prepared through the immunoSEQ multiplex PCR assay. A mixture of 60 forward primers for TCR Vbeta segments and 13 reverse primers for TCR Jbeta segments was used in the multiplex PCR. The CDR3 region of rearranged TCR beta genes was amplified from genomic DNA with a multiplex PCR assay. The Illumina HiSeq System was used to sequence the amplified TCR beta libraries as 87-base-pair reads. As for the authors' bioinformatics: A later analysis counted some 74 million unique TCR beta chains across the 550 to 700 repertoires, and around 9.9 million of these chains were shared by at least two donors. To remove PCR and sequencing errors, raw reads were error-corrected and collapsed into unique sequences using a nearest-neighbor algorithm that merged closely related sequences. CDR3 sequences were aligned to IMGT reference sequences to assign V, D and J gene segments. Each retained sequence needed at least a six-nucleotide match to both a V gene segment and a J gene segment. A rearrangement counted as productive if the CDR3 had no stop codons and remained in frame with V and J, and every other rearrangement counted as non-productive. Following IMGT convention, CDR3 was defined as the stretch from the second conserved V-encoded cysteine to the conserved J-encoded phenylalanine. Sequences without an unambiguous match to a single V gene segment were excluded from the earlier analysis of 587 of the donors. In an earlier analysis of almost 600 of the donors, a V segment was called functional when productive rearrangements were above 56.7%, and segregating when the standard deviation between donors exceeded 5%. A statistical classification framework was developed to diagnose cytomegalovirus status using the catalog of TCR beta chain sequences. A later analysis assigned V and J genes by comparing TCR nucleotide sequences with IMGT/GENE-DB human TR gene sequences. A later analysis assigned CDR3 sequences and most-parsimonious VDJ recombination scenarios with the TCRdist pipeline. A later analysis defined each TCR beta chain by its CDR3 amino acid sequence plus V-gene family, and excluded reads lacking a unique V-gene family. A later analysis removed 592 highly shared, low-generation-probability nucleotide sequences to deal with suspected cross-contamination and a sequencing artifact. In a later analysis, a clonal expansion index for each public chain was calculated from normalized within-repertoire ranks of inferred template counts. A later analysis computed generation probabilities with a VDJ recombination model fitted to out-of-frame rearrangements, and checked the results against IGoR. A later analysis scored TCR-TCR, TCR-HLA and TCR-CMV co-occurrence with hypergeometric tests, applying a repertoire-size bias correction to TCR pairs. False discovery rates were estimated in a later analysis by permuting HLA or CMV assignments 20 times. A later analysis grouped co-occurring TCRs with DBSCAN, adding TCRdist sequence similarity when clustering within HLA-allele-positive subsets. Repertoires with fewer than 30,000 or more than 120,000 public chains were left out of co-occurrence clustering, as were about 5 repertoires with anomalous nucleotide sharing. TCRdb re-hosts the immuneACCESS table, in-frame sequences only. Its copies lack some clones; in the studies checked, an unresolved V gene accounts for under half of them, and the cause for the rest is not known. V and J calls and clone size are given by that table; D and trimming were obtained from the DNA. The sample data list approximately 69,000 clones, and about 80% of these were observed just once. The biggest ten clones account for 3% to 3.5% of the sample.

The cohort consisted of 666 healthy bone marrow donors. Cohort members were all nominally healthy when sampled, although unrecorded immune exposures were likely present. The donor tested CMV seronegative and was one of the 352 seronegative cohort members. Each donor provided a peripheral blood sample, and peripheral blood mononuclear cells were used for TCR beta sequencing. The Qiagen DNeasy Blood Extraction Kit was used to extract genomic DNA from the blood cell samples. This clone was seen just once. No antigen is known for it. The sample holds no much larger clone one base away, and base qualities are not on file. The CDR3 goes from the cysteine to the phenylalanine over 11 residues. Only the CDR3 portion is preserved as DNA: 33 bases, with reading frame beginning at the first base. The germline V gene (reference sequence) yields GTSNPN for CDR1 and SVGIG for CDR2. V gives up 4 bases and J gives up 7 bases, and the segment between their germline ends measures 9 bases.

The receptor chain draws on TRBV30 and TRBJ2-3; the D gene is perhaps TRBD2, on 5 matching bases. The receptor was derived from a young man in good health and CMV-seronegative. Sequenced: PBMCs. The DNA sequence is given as TGTGCCTGGAAGGGAGCGAATACGCAGTATTTT. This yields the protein CAWKGANTQYF.